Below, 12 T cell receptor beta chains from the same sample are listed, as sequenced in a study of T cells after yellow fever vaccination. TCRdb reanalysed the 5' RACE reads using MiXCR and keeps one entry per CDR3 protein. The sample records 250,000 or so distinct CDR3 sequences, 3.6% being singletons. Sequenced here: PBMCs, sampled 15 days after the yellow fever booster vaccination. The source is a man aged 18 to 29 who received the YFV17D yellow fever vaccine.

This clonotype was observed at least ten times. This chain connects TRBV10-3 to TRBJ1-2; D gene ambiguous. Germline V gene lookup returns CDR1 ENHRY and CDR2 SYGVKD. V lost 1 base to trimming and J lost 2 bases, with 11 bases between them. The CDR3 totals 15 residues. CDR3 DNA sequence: TGTGCCATCAGTGAGTACCGAGCTGGCAACTATGGCTACACCTTC. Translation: CAISEYRAGNYGYTF.

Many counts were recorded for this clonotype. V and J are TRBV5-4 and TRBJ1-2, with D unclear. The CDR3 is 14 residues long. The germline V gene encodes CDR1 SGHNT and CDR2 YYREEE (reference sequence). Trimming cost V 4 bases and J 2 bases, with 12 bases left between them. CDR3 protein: CASSPAALNYGYTF. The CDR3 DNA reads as TGTGCCAGCAGCCCCGCGGCGCTAAACTATGGCTACACCTTC.

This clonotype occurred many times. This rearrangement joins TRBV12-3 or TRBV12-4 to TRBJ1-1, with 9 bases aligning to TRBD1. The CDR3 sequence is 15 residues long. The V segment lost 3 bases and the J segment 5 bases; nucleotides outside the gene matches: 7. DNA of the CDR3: TGTGCCAGCAGTTTCCTCGACAGGGGGGGAACTGAAGCTTTCTTT. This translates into CASSFLDRGGTEAFF.

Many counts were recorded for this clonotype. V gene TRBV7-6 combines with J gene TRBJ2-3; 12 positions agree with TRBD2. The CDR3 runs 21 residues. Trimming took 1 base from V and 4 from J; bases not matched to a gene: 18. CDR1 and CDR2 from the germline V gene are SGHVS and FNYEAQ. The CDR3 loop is CASSLVEALAGGWRVPDTQYF. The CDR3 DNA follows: TGTGCCAGCAGCTTAGTGGAGGCACTAGCGGGGGGTTGGAGAGTCCCAGATACGCAGTATTTT.

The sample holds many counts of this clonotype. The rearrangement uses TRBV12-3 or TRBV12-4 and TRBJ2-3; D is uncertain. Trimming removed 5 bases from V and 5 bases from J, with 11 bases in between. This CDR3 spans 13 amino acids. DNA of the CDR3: TGTGCCAGCAGTCCCACCCGCGGAGATACGCAGTATTTT. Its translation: CASSPTRGDTQYF.

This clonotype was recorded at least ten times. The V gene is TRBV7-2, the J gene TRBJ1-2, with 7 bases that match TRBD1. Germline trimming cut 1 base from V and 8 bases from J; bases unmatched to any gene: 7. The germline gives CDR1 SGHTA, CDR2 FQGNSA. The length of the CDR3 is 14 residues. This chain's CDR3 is CASSLGQGPKGYTF. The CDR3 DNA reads TGTGCCAGCAGCTTAGGACAGGGCCCTAAAGGCTACACCTTC.

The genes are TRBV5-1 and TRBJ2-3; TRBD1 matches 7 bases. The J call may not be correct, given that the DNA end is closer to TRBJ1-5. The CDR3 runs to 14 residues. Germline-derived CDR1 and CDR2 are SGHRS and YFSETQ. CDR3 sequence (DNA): TGCGCCAGCAGCGCCGGGACGGGGACAGATACGCAGCATTTT. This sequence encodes CASSAGTGTDTQHF.

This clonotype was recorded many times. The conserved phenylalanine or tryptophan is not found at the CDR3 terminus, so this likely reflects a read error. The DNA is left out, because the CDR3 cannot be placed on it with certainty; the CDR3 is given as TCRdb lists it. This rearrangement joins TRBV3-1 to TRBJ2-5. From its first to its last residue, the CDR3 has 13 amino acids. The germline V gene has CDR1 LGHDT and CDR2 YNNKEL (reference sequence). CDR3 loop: CASSQDIQVSAII.

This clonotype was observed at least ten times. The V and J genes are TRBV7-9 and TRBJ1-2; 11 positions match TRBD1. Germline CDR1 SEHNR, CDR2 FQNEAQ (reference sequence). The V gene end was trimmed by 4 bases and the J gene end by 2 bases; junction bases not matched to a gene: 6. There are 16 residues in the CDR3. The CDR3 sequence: CASSYRDRGFNYGYTF. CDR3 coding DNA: TGTGCCAGCAGCTATCGGGACAGGGGGTTCAACTATGGCTACACCTTC.

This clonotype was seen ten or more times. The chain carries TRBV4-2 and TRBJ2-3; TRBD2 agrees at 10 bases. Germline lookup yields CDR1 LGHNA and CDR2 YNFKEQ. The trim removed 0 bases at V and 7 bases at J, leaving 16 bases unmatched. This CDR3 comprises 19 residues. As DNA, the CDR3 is TGTGCCAGCAGCCAAGATACCCTAGCGGGGGTCACGGCGGTGTATACGCAGTATTTT. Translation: CASSQDTLAGVTAVYTQYF.

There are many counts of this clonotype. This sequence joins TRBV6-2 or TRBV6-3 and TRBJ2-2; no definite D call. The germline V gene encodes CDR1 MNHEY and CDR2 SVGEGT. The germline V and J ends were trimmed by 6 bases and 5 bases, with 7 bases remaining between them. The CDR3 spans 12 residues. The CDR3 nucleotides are TGTGCCAGCAGGGGGTGGACCGGGGAGCTGTTTTTT. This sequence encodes CASRGWTGELFF.

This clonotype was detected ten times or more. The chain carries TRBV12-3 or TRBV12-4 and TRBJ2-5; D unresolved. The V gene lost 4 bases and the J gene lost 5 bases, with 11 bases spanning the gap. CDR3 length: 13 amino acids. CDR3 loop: CASSSILGETQYF. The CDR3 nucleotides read TGTGCCAGCAGTTCTATTCTAGGCGAGACCCAGTACTTC.